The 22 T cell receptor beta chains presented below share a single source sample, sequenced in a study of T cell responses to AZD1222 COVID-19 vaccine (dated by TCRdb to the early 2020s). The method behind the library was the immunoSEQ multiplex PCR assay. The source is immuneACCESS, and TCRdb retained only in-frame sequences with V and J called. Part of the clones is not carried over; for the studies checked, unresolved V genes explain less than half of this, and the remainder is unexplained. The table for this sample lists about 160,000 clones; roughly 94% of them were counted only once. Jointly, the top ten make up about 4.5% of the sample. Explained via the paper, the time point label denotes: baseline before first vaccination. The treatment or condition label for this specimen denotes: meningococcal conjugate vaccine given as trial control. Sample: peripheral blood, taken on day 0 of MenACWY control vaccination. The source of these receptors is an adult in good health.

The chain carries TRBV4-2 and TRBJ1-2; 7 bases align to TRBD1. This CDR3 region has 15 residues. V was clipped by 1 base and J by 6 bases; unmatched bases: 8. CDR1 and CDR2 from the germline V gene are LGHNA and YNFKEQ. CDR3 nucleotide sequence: TGTGCCAGCAGCCAAGTGGCACAGGGGACCGATGGCTACACCTTC. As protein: CASSQVAQGTDGYTF.

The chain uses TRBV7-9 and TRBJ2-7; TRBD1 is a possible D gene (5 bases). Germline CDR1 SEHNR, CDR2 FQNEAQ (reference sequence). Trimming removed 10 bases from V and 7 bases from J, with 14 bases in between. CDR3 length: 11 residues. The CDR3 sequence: CAIGASTEQYF. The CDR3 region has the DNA TGTGCCATAGGGGCCAGCACGGAGCAGTACTTC.

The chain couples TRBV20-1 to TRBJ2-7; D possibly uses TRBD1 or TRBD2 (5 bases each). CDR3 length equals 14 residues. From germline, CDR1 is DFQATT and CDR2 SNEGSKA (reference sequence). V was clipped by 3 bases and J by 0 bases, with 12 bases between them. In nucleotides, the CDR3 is TGCAGTGCTAGTAGGGGAGCAAACTCCTACGAGCAGTACTTC. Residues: CSASRGANSYEQYF.

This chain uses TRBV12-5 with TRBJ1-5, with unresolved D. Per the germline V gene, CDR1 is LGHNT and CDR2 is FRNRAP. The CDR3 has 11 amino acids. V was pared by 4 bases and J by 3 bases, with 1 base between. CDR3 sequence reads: CASGYNQPQHF. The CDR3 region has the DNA TGTGCTAGTGGTTACAATCAGCCCCAGCATTTT.

The CDR3 here is CASSSTAGAGHYGYTF. CDR3 nucleotides: TGTGCCAGCAGCTCTACGGCTGGGGCAGGGCACTATGGCTACACCTTC. This chain links TRBV7-9 with TRBJ1-2; D may be TRBD1 (5 bases). The CDR3 totals 16 residues. V lost 4 bases, J lost 3 bases, and 18 bases lay in between. The germline CDR1 and CDR2 sequences are SEHNR and FQNEAQ (reference sequence).

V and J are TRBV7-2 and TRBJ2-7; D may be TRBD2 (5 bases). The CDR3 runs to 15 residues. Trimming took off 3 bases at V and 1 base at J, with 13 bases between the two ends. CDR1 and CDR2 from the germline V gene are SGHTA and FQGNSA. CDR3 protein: CASSLGWGESYEQYF. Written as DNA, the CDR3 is TGTGCCAGCAGCTTGGGCTGGGGAGAATCCTACGAGCAGTACTTC.

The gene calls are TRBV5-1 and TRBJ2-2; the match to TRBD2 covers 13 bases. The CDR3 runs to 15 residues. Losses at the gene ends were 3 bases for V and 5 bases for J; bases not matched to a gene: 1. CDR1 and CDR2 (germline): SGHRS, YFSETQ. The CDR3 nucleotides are TGCGCCAGCAGCTCGGGACTAGCGGGAACCGGGGAGCTGTTTTTT. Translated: CASSSGLAGTGELFF.

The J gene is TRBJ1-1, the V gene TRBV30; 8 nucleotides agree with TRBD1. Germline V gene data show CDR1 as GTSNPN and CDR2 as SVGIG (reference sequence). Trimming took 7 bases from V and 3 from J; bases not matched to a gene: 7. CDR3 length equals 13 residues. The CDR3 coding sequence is TGTGCCTTCCACAGGGGGAGAGACACTGAAGCTTTCTTT. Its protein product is CAFHRGRDTEAFF.

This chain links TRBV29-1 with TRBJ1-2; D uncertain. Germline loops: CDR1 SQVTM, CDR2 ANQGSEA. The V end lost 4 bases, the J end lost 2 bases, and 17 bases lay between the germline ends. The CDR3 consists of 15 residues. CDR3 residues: CSVVAHRGGNYGYTF. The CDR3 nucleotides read TGCAGCGTTGTGGCCCACCGGGGTGGAAACTATGGCTACACCTTC.

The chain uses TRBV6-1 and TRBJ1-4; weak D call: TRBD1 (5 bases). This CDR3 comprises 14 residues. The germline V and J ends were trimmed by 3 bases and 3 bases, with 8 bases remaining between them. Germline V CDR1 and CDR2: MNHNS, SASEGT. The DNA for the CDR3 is TGTGCCAGCAGTGAGGGGCTTCCTAATGAAAAACTGTTTTTT. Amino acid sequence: CASSEGLPNEKLFF.

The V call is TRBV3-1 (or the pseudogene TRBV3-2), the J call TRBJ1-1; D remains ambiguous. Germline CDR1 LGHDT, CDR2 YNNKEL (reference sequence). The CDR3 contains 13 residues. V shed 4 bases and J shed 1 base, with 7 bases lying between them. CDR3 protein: CASSRVPNTEAFF. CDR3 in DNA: TGTGCCAGCAGCCGGGTTCCGAACACTGAAGCTTTCTTT.

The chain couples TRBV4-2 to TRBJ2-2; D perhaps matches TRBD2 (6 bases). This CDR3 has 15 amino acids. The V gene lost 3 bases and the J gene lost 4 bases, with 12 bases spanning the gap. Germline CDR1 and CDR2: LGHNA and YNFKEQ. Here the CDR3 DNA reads TGTGCCAGCAGCCAGATTAGCGGAACCACCGGGGAGCTGTTTTTT. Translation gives CASSQISGTTGELFF.

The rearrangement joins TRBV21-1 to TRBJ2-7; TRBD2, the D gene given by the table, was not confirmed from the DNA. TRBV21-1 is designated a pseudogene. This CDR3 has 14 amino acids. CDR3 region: CASSQGQRDYEQYF. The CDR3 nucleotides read TGTGCCAGCAGCCAAGGGCAGCGGGACTACGAGCAGTACTTC.

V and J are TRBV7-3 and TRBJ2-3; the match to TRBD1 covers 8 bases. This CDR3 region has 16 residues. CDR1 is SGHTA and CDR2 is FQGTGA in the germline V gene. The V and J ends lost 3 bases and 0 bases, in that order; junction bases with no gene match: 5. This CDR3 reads CASSLERTGSTDTQYF. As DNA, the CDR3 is TGTGCCAGCAGCTTGGAACGGACAGGGAGCACAGATACGCAGTATTTT.

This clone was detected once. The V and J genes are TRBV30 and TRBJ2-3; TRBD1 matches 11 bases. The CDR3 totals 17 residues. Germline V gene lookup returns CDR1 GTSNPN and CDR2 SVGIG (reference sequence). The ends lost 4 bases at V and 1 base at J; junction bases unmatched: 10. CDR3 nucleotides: TGTGCCTGGACCTCCGGGACAGGGGGGAGGGGCACAGATACGCAGTATTTT. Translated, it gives CAWTSGTGGRGTDTQYF.

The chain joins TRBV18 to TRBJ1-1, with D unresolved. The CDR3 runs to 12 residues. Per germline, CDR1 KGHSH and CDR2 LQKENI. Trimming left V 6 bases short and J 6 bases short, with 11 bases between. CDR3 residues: CASSTTRAEAFF. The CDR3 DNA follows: TGTGCCAGCTCTACCACACGAGCTGAAGCTTTCTTT.

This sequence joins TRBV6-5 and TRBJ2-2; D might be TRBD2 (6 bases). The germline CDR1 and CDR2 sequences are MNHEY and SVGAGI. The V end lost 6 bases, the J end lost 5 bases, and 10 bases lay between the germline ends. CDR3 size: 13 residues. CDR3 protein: CASSPTSTGELFF. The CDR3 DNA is TGTGCCAGCAGCCCGACTAGTACCGGGGAGCTGTTTTTT.

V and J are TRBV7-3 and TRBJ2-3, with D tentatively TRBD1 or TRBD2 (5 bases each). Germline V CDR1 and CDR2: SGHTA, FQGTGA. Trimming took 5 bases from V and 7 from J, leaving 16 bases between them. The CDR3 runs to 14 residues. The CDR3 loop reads CASSPGTTQYTQYF. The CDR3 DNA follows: TGTGCCAGCAGCCCCGGGACCACCCAATATACGCAGTATTTT.

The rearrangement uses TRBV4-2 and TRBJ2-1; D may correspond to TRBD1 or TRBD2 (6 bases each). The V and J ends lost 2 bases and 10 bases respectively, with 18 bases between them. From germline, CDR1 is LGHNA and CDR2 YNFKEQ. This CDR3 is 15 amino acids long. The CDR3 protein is CASSQPGTGGGEQFF. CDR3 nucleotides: TGTGCCAGCAGCCAACCCGGGACCGGAGGGGGAGAGCAGTTCTTC.

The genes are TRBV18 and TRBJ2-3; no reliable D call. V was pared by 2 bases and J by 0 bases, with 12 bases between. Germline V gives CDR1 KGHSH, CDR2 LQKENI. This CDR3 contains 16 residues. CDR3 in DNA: TGTGCCAGCTCACCATCCTTGCAGTCTAGCACAGATACGCAGTATTTT. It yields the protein CASSPSLQSSTDTQYF.

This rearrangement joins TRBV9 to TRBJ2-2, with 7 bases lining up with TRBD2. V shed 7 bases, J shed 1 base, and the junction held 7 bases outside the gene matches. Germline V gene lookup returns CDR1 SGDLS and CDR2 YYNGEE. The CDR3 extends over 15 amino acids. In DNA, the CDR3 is TGTGCCAGCGGGAGGGGAGCGGGGAACACCGGGGAGCTGTTTTTT. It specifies CASGRGAGNTGELFF.

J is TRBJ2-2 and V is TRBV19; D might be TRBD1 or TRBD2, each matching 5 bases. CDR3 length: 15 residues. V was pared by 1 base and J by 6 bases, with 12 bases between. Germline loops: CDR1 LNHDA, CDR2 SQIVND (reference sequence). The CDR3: CASSIAGQVSGELFF. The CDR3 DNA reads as TGTGCCAGTAGTATAGCGGGGCAGGTCTCCGGGGAGCTGTTTTTT. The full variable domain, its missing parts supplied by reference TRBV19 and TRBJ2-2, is DGGITQSPKYLFRKEGQNVTLSCEQNLNHDAMYWYRQDPGQGLRLIYYSQIVNDFQKGDIAEGYSVSREKKESFPLTVTSAQKNPTAFYLCASSIAGQVSGELFFGEGSRLTVL.